This TCR beta chain is from a study of blood T cell repertoires in COVID-19. V was cut by 5 bases and J by 5 bases, with 15 bases left in between. Germline V gene sequence: CDR1 LNHDA, CDR2 SQIVND (reference sequence). The length of the CDR3 is 14 residues. Profiled with immunoSEQ multiplex PCR; TCRdb holds only in-frame clones, not every one. In the table there are about 210,000 clones, approximately 78% of which are singletons. There are many counts of this clone. The age range of participants was 18 to 89 years, with residence in around 22 US areas. The chain joins TRBV19 to TRBJ1-1; D possibly corresponds to TRBD1 (5 bases). The clonotype was recovered from a man in his forties or fifties who had recovered from COVID-19. Source material: PBMCs or T cells enriched from blood (not recorded which). The CDR3 bases are TGTGCCAGTAGTCTTGGGGCGACAGATACTGAAGCTTTCTTT. Amino acids: CASSLGATDTEAFF.